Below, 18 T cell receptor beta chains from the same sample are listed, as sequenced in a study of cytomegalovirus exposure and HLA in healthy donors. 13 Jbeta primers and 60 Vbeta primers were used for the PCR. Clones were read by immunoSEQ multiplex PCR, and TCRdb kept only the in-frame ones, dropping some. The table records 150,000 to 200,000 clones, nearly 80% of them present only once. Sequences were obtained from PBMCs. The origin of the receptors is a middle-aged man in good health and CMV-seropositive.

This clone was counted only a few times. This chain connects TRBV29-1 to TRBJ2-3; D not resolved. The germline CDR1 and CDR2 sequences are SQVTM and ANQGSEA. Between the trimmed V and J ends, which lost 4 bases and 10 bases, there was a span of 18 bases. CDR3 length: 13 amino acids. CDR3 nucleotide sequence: TGCAGCGTTGGATCCAGGAATCCTGATTCGCAGTATTTT. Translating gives CSVGSRNPDSQYF.

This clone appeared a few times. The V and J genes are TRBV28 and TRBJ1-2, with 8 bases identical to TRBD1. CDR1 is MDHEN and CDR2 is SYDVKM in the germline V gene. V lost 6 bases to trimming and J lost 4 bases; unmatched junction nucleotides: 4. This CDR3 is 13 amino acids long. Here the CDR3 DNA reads TGTGCCAGCAGAACAGGGGGGATCTATGGCTACACCTTC. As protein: CASRTGGIYGYTF.

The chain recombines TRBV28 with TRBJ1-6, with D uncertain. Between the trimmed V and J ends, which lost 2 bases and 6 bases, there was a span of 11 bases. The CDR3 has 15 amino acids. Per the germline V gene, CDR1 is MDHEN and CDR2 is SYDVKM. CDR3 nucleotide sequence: TGTGCCAGCAGTTTAGTGGGAGCGCTTAATTCACCCCTCCACTTT. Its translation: CASSLVGALNSPLHF.

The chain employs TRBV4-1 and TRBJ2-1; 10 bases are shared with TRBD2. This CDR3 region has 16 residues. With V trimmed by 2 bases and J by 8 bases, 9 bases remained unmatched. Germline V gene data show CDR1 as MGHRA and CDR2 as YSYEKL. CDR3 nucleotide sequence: TGCGCCAGCAGCCAAAAAGAAGCGGGGGGGCCTTATGAGCAGTTCTTC. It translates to CASSQKEAGGPYEQFF.

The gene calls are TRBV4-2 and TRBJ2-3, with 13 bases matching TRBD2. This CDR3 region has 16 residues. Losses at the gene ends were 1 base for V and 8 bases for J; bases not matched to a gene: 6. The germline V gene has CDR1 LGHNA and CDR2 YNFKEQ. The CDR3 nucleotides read TGTGCCAGCAGCCAAGGACTAGCGGGGGGTCGGGGTACGCAGTATTTT. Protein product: CASSQGLAGGRGTQYF.

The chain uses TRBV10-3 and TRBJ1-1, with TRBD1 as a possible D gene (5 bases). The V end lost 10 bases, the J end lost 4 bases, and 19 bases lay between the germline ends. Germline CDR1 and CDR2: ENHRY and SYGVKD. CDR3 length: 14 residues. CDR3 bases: TGTGCCACCGGGGGGTCCACGGCCCGCACTGAAGCTTTCTTT. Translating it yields CATGGSTARTEAFF.

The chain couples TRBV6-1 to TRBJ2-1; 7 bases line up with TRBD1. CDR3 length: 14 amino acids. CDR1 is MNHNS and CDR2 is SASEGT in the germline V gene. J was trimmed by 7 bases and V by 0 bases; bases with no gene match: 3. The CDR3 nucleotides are TGTGCCAGCAGTGAAGCGACAGGGTCGAATGAGCAGTTCTTC. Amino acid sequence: CASSEATGSNEQFF.

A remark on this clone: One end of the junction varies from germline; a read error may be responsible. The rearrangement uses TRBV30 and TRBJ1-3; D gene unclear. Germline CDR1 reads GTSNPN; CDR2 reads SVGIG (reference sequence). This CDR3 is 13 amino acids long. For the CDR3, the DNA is TGTGCCTCGACACAGTCGCCTGGATACACCATATATTTT. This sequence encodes CASTQSPGYTIYF.

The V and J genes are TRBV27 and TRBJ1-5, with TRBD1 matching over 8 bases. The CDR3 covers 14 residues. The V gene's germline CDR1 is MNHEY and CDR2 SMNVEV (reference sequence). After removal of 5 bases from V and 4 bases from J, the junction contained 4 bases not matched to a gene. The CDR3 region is CASSADRGNQPQHF. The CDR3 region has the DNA TGTGCCAGCAGTGCAGACAGGGGAAATCAGCCCCAGCATTTT.

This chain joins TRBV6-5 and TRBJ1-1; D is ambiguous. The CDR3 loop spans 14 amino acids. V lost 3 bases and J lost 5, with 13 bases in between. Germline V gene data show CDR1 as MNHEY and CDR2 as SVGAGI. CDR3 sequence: CASSYSLKVTEAFF. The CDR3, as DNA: TGTGCCAGCAGTTATAGCTTGAAGGTTACTGAAGCTTTCTTT.

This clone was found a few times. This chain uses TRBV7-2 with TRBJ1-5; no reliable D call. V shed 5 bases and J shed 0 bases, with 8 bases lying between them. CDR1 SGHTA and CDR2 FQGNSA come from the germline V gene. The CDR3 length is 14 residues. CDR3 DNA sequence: TGTGCCAGCAGCCGAGGGTATAGCAATCAGCCCCAGCATTTT. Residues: CASSRGYSNQPQHF.

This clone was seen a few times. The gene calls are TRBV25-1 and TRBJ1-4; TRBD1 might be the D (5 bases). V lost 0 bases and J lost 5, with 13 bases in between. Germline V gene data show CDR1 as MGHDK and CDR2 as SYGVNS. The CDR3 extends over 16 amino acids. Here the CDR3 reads CASSEYLAGINEKLFF. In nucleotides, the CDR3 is TGTGCCAGCAGTGAATATCTGGCAGGGATAAATGAAAAACTGTTTTTT.

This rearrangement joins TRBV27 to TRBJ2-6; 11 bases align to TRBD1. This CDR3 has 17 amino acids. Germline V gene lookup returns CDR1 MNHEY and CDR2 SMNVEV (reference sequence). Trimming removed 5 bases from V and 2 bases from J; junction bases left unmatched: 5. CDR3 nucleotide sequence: TGTGCCAGCAGTCCGCTGGGACAGGGGGCTGGGGCCAACGTCCTGACTTTC. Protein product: CASSPLGQGAGANVLTF.

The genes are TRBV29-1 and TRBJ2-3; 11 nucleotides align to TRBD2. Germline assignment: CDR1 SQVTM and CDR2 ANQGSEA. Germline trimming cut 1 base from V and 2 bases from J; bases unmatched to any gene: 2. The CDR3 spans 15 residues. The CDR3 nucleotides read TGCAGCGTTGAAGGGACTAGCGGGTCCACAGATACGCAGTATTTT. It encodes CSVEGTSGSTDTQYF.

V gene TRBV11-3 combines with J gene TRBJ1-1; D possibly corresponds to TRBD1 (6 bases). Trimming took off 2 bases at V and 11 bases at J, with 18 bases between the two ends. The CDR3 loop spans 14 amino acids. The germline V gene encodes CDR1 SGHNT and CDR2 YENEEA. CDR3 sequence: CASSLKGQSSGAFF. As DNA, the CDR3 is TGTGCCAGCAGCTTAAAAGGACAGTCCTCAGGGGCTTTCTTT.

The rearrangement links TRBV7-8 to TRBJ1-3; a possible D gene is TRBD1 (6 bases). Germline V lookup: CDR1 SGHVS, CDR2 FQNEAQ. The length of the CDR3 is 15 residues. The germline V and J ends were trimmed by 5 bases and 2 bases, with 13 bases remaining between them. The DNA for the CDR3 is TGTGCCAGCAGCCGAACAGGGTTAGCTGGAAACACCATATATTTT. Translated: CASSRTGLAGNTIYF.

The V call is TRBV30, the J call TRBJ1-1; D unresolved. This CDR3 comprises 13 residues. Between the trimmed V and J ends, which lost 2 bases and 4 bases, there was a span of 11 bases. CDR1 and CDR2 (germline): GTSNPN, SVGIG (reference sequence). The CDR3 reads CAWSWWGGTEAFF. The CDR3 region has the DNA TGTGCCTGGAGTTGGTGGGGAGGCACTGAAGCTTTCTTT.

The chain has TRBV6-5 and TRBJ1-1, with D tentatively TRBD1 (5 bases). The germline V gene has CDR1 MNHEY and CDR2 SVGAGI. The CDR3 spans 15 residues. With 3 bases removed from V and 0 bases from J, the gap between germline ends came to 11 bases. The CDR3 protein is CASSYGAGMNTEAFF. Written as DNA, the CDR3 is TGTGCCAGCAGTTATGGGGCAGGGATGAACACTGAAGCTTTCTTT.